This TCR beta chain came from a study of identical twins. Unique molecular identifiers were in the cDNA, with template-switch universal primer binding. TCRdb itself ran the 5' RACE reads through MiXCR, one entry per CDR3 protein. The sample lists 350,000 or so distinct CDR3 sequences, around an eighth occurring once. The CDR3 is 14 amino acids. The germline V gene has CDR1 PRHDT and CDR2 FYEKMQ (reference sequence). Trimming took 0 bases from V and 4 from J; bases not matched to a gene: 2. This sample also appeared in a second study, on yellow fever vaccine responses in identical twins.

The sequencing input was CD8+ T cells sorted from blood. The source is a woman between 18 and 29 years old in good health. The rearrangement uses TRBV13 and TRBJ2-7; 8 nucleotides match TRBD2. CDR3 amino acids: CASSLGTSDYEQYF. CDR3 nucleotide sequence: TGTGCCAGCAGCTTAGGGACTAGCGATTACGAGCAGTACTTC.